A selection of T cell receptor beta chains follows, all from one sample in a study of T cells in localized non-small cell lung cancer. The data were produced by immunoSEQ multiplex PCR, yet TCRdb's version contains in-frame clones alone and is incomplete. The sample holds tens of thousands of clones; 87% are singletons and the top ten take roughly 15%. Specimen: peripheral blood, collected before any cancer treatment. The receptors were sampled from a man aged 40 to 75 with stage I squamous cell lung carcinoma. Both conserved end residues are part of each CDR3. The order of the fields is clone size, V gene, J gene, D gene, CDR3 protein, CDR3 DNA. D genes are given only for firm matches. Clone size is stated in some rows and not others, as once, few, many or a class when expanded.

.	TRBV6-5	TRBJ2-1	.	CASRTGPASYNEQFF	TGTGCCAGCAGAACCGGGCCAGCCTCCTACAATGAGCAGTTCTTC
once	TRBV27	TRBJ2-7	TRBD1	CASVRYSGTGSSYEQYF	TGTGCCAGCGTACGTTACTCGGGGACAGGAAGCTCCTACGAGCAGTACTTC
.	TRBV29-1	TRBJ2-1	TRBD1	CSVEGQGLNEQFF	TGCAGCGTTGAGGGACAGGGGTTAAATGAGCAGTTCTTC
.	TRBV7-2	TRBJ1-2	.	CASSSPGHRNYGYTF	TGTGCCAGCAGCTCTCCGGGACACCGAAACTATGGCTACACCTTC
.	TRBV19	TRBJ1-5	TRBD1	CASSGTGGHQPQHF	TGTGCCAGTTCCGGGACAGGGGGCCATCAGCCCCAGCATTTT
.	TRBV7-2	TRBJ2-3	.	CASSPDLYSTDTQYF	TGTGCCAGCAGCCCCGACCTCTATAGCACAGATACGCAGTATTTT
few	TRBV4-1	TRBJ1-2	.	CASSQGGAGANYGYTF	TGCGCCAGCAGCCAAGGTGGGGCAGGAGCTAACTATGGCTACACCTTC
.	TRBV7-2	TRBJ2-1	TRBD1	CASSSRTGSSYNEQFF	TGTGCCAGCAGCTCTCGGACAGGGAGCTCCTACAATGAGCAGTTCTTC
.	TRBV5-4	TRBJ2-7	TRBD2	CASSLSLTSGAPYEQYF	TGTGCCAGCAGCTTGAGTTTGACCAGCGGGGCCCCCTACGAGCAGTACTTC
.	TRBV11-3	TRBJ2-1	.	CASSLGQRPYNEQFF	TGTGCCAGCAGCTTGGGGCAGAGGCCATACAATGAGCAGTTCTTC
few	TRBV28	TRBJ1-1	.	CASRRSWITEAFF	TGTGCCAGCAGACGATCTTGGATCACTGAAGCTTTCTTT
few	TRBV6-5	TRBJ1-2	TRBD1	CASSGDRGRRGYTF	TGTGCCAGCAGTGGGGACAGGGGGCGCAGGGGCTACACCTTC
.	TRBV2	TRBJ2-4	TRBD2	CASSEERGSIQYF	TGTGCCAGCAGTGAGGAGCGGGGGTCCATTCAGTACTTC
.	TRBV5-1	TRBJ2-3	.	CASSLGGLSTDTQYF	TGCGCCAGCAGCTTGGGAGGACTCAGCACAGATACGCAGTATTTT
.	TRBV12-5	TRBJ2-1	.	CASGTGTTLYNEQFF	TGTGCTAGTGGTACCGGGACAACTTTATACAATGAGCAGTTCTTC
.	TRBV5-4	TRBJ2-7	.	CASSLAWGSVGEQYF	TGTGCCAGCAGCTTGGCTTGGGGGTCCGTTGGCGAGCAGTACTTC
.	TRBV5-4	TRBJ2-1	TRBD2	CASSLGPSGHGYNEQFF	TGTGCCAGCAGCTTGGGCCCTAGCGGGCACGGGTACAATGAGCAGTTCTTC
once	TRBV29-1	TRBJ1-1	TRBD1	CSVVLQGVLNTEAFF	TGCAGCGTGGTCTTACAGGGGGTTTTGAACACTGAAGCTTTCTTT
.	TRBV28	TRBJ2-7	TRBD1	CASRLGQGSNEQYF	TGTGCCAGCAGGCTGGGACAGGGAAGTAACGAGCAGTACTTC
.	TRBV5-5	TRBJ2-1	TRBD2	CASSLSVGTSKDEQFF	TGTGCCAGCAGCTTGTCCGTGGGGACTAGCAAGGATGAGCAGTTCTTC
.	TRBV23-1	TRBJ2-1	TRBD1	CASSQSWDRVYNEQFF	TGCGCCAGCAGTCAATCCTGGGACAGGGTTTACAATGAGCAGTTCTTC
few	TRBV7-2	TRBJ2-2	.	CASSPGGVNTGELFF	TGTGCCAGCAGCCCCGGGGGAGTGAACACCGGGGAGCTGTTTTTT
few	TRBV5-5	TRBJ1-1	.	CASSLTLGSAFF	TGTGCCAGCAGCTTAACGCTAGGGTCAGCTTTCTTT
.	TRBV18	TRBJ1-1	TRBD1	CASSSEQGAREAFF	TGTGCCAGCTCGTCTGAACAGGGGGCTCGTGAAGCTTTCTTT
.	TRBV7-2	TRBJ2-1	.	CASSLERSGQFF	TGTGCCAGCAGCTTAGAGCGGTCAGGGCAGTTCTTC
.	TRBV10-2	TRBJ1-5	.	CASSERGNNQPQHF	TGCGCCAGCAGTGAAAGGGGAAACAATCAGCCCCAGCATTTT
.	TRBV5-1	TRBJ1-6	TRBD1	CASSLGGQAAASPLHF	TGCGCCAGCAGCTTGGGGGGACAGGCCGCCGCATCACCCCTCCACTTT
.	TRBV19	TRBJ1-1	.	CASSAQGVGTEAFF	TGTGCCAGTAGCGCCCAGGGCGTCGGCACTGAAGCTTTCTTT
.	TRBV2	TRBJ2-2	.	CASSVYLYTGELFF	TGTGCCAGCAGTGTATACTTATACACCGGGGAGCTGTTTTTT
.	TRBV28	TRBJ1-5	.	CASSFKGFRQPQHF	TGTGCCAGCAGTTTCAAAGGGTTTCGGCAGCCCCAGCATTTT